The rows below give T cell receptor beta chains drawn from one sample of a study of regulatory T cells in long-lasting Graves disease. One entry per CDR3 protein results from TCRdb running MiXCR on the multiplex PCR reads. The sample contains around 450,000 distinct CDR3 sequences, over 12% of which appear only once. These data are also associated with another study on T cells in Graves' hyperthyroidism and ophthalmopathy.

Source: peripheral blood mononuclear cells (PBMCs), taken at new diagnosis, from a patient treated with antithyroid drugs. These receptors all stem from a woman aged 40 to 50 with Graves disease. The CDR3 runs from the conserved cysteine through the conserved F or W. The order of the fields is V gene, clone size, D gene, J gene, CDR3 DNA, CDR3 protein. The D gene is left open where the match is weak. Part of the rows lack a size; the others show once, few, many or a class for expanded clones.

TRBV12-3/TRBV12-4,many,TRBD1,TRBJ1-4,TGTGCCGGCAGTAAGGGACAGGAGAATGAAAAACTGTTTTTT,CAGSKGQENEKLFF
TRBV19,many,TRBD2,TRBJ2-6,TGTGCCAGTAGTATACAGCTAGCGGGAGGGTCTGGGGCCAACGTCCTGACTTTC,CASSIQLAGGSGANVLTF
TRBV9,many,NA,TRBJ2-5,TGTGCCAGCAGCGTAGAAGGGACCACGAGCGAGACCCAGTACTTC,CASSVEGTTSETQYF
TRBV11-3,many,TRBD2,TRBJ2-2,TGTGCCAGCAGCTATAGCGGGAGTCGAGGCACCGGGGAGCTGTTTTTT,CASSYSGSRGTGELFF
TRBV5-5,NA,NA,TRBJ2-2,TGTGCCAGCAGCTTTGCGGGGCTGACCGGGGAGCTGTTTTTT,CASSFAGLTGELFF
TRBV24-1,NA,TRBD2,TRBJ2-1,TGTGCCACCAGTGATTCAAGCGGGAGTACCTACAATGAGCAGTTCTTC,CATSDSSGSTYNEQFF
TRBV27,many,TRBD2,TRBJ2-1,TGTGCCAGCAGCCACCCGGGACTAGAGTGGCACAATGAGCAGTTCTTC,CASSHPGLEWHNEQFF
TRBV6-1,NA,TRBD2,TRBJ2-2,TGTGCCAGCAGGGCCGGACTAGCGGGAGGCCAGAACACCGGGGAGCTGTTTTTT,CASRAGLAGGQNTGELFF
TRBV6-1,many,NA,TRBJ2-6,TGTGCCAGTAGGCTTGCTGGGGCCAACGTCCTGACTTTC,CASRLAGANVLTF
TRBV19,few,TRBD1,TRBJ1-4,TGTGCCAGTAGTACTCCCCGGACAGGAAAAGAGGAAAAACTGTTTTTT,CASSTPRTGKEEKLFF
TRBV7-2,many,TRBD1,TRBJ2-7,TGTGCCAGCAGCTTCACCGGGACAGGGAGATACGAGCAGTACTTC,CASSFTGTGRYEQYF
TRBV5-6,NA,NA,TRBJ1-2,TGTGCCAGCAGCTTGCTCTCCGGGACCTATGGCTACACCTTC,CASSLLSGTYGYTF
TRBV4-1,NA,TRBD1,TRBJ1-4,TGCGCCAGCAGCCGTACAGGGGGCGGGGGGGATGAAAAACTGTTTTTT,CASSRTGGGGDEKLFF
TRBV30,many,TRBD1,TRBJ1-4,TGTGCCTGGAGCCTGACAGGGGGCAATGAAAAACTGTTTTTT,CAWSLTGGNEKLFF
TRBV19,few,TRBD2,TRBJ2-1,TGTGCCAGTAGGATAGCGGGAGCGAATGAGCAGTTCTTC,CASRIAGANEQFF
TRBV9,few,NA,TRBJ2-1,TGTGCCAGCAGCGAGACCGGGGCTAGCGATGAGCAGTTCTTC,CASSETGASDEQFF
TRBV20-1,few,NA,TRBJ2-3,TGCAGTGCTAGCCCAGGGAGGACCACAGATACGCAGTATTTT,CSASPGRTTDTQYF
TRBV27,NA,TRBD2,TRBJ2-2,TGTGCCAGCAGCCGGGAGCGGGAGGAGTTCGGGGAGCTGTTTTTT,CASSREREEFGELFF
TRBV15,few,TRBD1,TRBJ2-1,TGTGCCACCAGCAAGGACAGGGACTACAATGAGCAGTTCTTC,CATSKDRDYNEQFF
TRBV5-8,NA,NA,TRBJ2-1,TGTGCCAGCAGCTTCAACGGACAGATGCGGGCTTACAATGAGCAGTTCTTC,CASSFNGQMRAYNEQFF
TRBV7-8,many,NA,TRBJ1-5,TGTGCCAGCAGCTTAGAGAGGGACAGCAATCAGCCCCAGCATTTT,CASSLERDSNQPQHF
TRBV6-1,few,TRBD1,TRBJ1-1,TGTGCCAGCAGTGAAGAGACAGGGGTGGTTGAAGCTTTCTTT,CASSEETGVVEAFF
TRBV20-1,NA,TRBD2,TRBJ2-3,TGCAGTGCTAGAGTTCGGACTAGCGGGAGTTTAGAAGATACGCAGTATTTT,CSARVRTSGSLEDTQYF
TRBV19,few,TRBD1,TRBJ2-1,TGTGCCAGTAGTATACAGGGGGCGGGAATAGATGAGCAGTTCTTC,CASSIQGAGIDEQFF
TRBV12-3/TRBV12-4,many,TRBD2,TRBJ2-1,TGTGCCAGCAGTTTAGACGACTTAAGCGGGAGAACAGCCAATGAGCAGTTCTTC,CASSLDDLSGRTANEQFF
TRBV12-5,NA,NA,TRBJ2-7,TGTGCTAGTGGCATGACAGGCCTCTACTACGAGCAGTACTTC,CASGMTGLYYEQYF
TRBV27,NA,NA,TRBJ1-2,TGTGCCAGTAAAAAACAGGGCCCTCTCCATGGCTACACCTTC,CASKKQGPLHGYTF
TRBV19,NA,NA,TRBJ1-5,TGTGCCAGTAGAACAGGGACCGGGAGCAATCAGCCCCAGCATTTT,CASRTGTGSNQPQHF
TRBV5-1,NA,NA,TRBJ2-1,TGCGCCAGCAGCACGTCCGGGACAAATTACAATGAGCAGTTCTTC,CASSTSGTNYNEQFF
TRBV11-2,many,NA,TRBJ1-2,TGTGCCAGCAGTAGTGACCGATACCCCAACTATGGCTACACCTTC,CASSSDRYPNYGYTF
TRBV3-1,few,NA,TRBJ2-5,TGTGCCAGCAGCCAAAGAGGGGCTGGTGAGACCCAGTACTTC,CASSQRGAGETQYF
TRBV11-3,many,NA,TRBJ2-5,TGTGCCAGCAGCCCATATCTTCCCGGCGGGCAAGAGACCCAGTACTTC,CASSPYLPGGQETQYF
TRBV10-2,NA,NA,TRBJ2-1,TGCGCCAGCAGTGAGTCAGGGGGAAATGAGCAGTTCTTC,CASSESGGNEQFF
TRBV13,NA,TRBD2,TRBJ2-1,TGTGCCAGCAGCTTAGTCGCGGGAGTGGTGTACAATGAGCAGTTCTTC,CASSLVAGVVYNEQFF
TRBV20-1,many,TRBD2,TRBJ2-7,TGCAGTGCTGTCCCGGGACTAGCGGGAGGATCCTACGAGCAGTACTTC,CSAVPGLAGGSYEQYF
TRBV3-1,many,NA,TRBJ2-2,TGTGCCAGCAGCCAAGTACAATTCCCCAATTCGAACACCGGGGAGCTGTTTTTT,CASSQVQFPNSNTGELFF
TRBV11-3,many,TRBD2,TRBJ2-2,TGTGCCAGCAGCCCAAGCGGGAGGGTGAACACCGGGGAGCTGTTTTTT,CASSPSGRVNTGELFF
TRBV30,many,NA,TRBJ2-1,TGTGCCTGGAGTCCGAGGGGGGTTGAGCAGTTCTTC,CAWSPRGVEQFF
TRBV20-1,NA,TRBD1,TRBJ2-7,TGCAGTGCTAGATACCGGACAGGGGGAAAGTGGGAGCAGTACTTC,CSARYRTGGKWEQYF
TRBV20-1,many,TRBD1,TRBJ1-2,TGCAGTGCTAGAGATCTGACAGGGGTCTATGGCTACACCTTC,CSARDLTGVYGYTF
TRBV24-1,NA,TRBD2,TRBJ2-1,TGTGCCACCAGTGAAACTAGCGGGAGGGCCCATGAGCAGTTCTTC,CATSETSGRAHEQFF
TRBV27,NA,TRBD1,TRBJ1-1,TGTGCCAGCAGGAGGACAGGGGGCGTCACTGAAGCTTTCTTT,CASRRTGGVTEAFF
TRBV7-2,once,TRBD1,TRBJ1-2,TGTGCCAGCAGCCCAACGGGCGGGACAGGGGCCCTAAGCACCTTC,CASSPTGGTGALSTF
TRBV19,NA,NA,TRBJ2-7,TGTGCCAGTAGTATTGGACCCAGCTCCTACGAGCAGTACTTC,CASSIGPSSYEQYF
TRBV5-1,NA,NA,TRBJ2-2,TGCGCCGGCGGCCCGCGGCTCCCCGGGGAGCTGTTTTTT,CAGGPRLPGELFF
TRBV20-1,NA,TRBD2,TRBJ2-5,TGCAGTGCCTTGACTAGCGGACCACAAGAGACCCAGTACTTC,CSALTSGPQETQYF
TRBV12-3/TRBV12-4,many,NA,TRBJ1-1,TGTGCCAGCACCCACTTGGGGGGCGCGGGTGGCACTGAAGCTTTCTTT,CASTHLGGAGGTEAFF
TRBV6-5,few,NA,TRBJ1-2,TGTGCCAGCAGTTACTCGGGGACTGAGTCGCTTGGCTACACCTTC,CASSYSGTESLGYTF
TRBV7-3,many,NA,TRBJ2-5,TGTGCCAGCAGCAAACTAGCAGGGAGGGGGGAGACCCAGTACTTC,CASSKLAGRGETQYF
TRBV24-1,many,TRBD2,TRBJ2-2,TGTGCCACCAGTGGGGGACTAGCGGGAGGGGTGAACACCGGGGAGCTGTTTTTT,CATSGGLAGGVNTGELFF
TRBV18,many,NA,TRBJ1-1,TGTGCCAGCTCACCCGAAACAATGAACACTGAAGCTTTCTTT,CASSPETMNTEAFF
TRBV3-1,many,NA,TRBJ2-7,TGTGCCAGCAGCCACGGGAAACTAAATTACGAGCAGTACTTC,CASSHGKLNYEQYF
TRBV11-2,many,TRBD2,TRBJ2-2,TGTGCCAGCAGCCTAAGGGCCCCGGGAGGAACCGGGGAGCTGTTTTTT,CASSLRAPGGTGELFF
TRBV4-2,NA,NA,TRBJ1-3,TGTGCCAGCAGCCAAGAAGTCTATTCCTCTGGAAACACCATATATTTT,CASSQEVYSSGNTIYF